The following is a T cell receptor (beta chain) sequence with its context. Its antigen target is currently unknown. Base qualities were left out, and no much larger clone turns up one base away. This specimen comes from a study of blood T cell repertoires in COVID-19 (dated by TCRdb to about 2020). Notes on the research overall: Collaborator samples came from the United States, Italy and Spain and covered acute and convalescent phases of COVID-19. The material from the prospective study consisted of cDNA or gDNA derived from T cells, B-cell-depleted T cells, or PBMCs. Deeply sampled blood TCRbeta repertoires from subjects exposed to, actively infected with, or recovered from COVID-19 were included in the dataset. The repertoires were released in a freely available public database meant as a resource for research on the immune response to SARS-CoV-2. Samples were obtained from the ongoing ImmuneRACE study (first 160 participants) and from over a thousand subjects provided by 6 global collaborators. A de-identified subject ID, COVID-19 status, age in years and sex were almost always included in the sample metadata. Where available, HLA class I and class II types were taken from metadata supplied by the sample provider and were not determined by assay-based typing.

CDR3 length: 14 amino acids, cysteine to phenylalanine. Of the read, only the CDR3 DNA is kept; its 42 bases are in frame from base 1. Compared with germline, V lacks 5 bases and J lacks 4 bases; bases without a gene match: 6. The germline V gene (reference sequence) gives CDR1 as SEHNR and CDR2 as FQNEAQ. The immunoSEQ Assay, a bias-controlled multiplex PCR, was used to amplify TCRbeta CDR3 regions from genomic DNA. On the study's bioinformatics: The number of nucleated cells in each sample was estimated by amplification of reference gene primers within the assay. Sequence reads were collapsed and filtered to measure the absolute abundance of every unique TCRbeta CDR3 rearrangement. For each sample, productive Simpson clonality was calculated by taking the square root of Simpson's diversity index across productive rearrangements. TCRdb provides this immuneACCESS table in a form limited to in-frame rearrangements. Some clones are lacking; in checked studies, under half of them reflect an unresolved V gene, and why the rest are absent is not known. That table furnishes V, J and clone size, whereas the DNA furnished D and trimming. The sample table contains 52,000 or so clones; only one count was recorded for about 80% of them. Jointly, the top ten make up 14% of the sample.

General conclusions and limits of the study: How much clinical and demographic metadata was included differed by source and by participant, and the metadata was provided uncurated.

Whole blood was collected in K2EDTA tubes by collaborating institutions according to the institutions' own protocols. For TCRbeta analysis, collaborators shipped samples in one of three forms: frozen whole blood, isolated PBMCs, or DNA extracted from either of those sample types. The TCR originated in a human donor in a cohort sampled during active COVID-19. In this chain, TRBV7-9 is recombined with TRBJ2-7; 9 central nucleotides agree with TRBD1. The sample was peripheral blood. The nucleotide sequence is TGTGCCAGCAGCCACAGGGACAGGGATTACGAGCAGTACTTC. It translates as CASSHRDRDYEQYF.